The rows below give T cell receptor beta chains drawn from one sample of a study of T cell responses to AZD1222 COVID-19 vaccine. The data were produced by immunoSEQ multiplex PCR, yet TCRdb's version contains in-frame clones alone and is incomplete. The table lists 86,000 or so clones, roughly 89% of them singletons, with over 2% in the top ten. The material sequenced was peripheral blood, taken on day 0 of AZD1222 vaccination. These TCRs come from an adult in good health. Each CDR3 is given with its conserved first and last residue. Each record gives: J gene, clone size, D gene, V gene, CDR3 protein. The D gene is left open where the match is weak. Expanded clones are given a class, and other clones once, few, many or no size at all.

J: TRBJ2-7; size: NA; D: NA; V: TRBV5-5; CDR3: CASSFSGTSSYEQYF
J: TRBJ2-7; size: NA; D: TRBD1; V: TRBV4-1; CDR3: CASSQMTFKDRGHEQYF
J: TRBJ2-7; size: NA; D: TRBD2; V: TRBV5-1; CDR3: CASSLAGGSVNEQYF
J: TRBJ2-1; size: once; D: NA; V: TRBV15; CDR3: CATSRDLINEQFF
J: TRBJ1-2; size: NA; D: NA; V: TRBV19; CDR3: CASSMGRAGGYTF
J: TRBJ1-1; size: NA; D: NA; V: TRBV3-1/TRBV3-2; CDR3: CASSQAHQGRGEAFF
J: TRBJ2-3; size: NA; D: NA; V: TRBV4-2; CDR3: CASSQERLASDTQYF
J: TRBJ1-1; size: NA; D: NA; V: TRBV19; CDR3: CASSMGVRTEAFF
J: TRBJ1-1; size: NA; D: NA; V: TRBV7-9; CDR3: CASSLDRAQRETEAFF
J: TRBJ1-1; size: NA; D: NA; V: TRBV29-1; CDR3: CSVDQGRAFF
J: TRBJ2-1; size: few; D: NA; V: TRBV7-2; CDR3: CASSQNAGRGDNEQFF
J: TRBJ1-1; size: NA; D: NA; V: TRBV3-1/TRBV3-2; CDR3: CASSQEGENTEAFF
J: TRBJ2-2; size: NA; D: NA; V: TRBV5-1; CDR3: CASSLGSGATGELFF
J: TRBJ2-7; size: NA; D: TRBD1; V: TRBV6-6; CDR3: CASSSPGDRGGYEQYF
J: TRBJ1-2; size: once; D: NA; V: TRBV11-1; CDR3: CASSHQGNYGYTF
J: TRBJ2-5; size: NA; D: NA; V: TRBV10-3; CDR3: CAISESLRGSGQRQETQYF
J: TRBJ1-2; size: NA; D: NA; V: TRBV9; CDR3: CASSVVGEGYTF
J: TRBJ2-2; size: NA; D: TRBD1; V: TRBV19; CDR3: CASSPRSDRLTGELFF
J: TRBJ1-1; size: NA; D: NA; V: TRBV6-5; CDR3: CASSQTGRTEAFF
J: TRBJ1-3; size: NA; D: NA; V: TRBV30; CDR3: CAWSVAKNTIYF
J: TRBJ2-7; size: NA; D: TRBD1; V: TRBV5-1; CDR3: CASSRTGTAYEQYF
J: TRBJ1-4; size: NA; D: TRBD1; V: TRBV2; CDR3: CASSETGVGEKLFF
J: TRBJ1-2; size: NA; D: TRBD1; V: TRBV5-6; CDR3: CASSRPGTGAHGYTF
J: TRBJ1-1; size: NA; D: NA; V: TRBV2; CDR3: CASSEGFLSTEAFF
J: TRBJ1-2; size: few; D: NA; V: TRBV5-6; CDR3: CASSLSDRAGGYTF
J: TRBJ2-7; size: NA; D: TRBD2; V: TRBV29-1; CDR3: CSALPGTSGAQGEQYF
J: TRBJ1-1; size: NA; D: TRBD1; V: TRBV6-5; CDR3: CASKRGLNTEAFF
J: TRBJ1-4; size: NA; D: NA; V: TRBV7-9; CDR3: CASSLLGPSEKLFF
J: TRBJ1-2; size: NA; D: NA; V: TRBV30; CDR3: CAWSTPLGGYTF
J: TRBJ1-2; size: NA; D: NA; V: TRBV7-9; CDR3: CASSSAPVPTYGYTF
J: TRBJ2-1; size: NA; D: NA; V: TRBV19; CDR3: CASIDGGAQHNEQFF
J: TRBJ1-1; size: NA; D: TRBD1; V: TRBV20-1; CDR3: CSASLPGQPMNTEAFF
J: TRBJ2-1; size: NA; D: NA; V: TRBV19; CDR3: CASRASEYNEQFF
J: TRBJ1-5; size: NA; D: NA; V: TRBV6-2/TRBV6-3; CDR3: CASSRGTANQPQHF
J: TRBJ1-1; size: NA; D: NA; V: TRBV6-5; CDR3: CASRTGVREAFF
J: TRBJ2-1; size: NA; D: TRBD2; V: TRBV7-8; CDR3: CASSLEATSGKNEQFF
J: TRBJ1-6; size: NA; D: NA; V: TRBV2; CDR3: CATPGGGRNSPLHF
J: TRBJ2-6; size: NA; D: NA; V: TRBV6-5; CDR3: CASRGLFGANVLTF
J: TRBJ1-1; size: NA; D: TRBD1; V: TRBV12-3/TRBV12-4; CDR3: CASIGTGRTEAFF
J: TRBJ1-2; size: NA; D: TRBD1; V: TRBV9; CDR3: CASSTTTGLSYGYTF
J: TRBJ1-2; size: NA; D: NA; V: TRBV7-2; CDR3: CASSSQGRIGGYTF
J: TRBJ1-1; size: NA; D: NA; V: TRBV12-3/TRBV12-4; CDR3: CASSLSENTEAFF
J: TRBJ1-2; size: NA; D: NA; V: TRBV2; CDR3: CASSVDRSGYTF
J: TRBJ2-2; size: NA; D: TRBD2; V: TRBV19; CDR3: CASRSQREGRAGELFF
J: TRBJ2-1; size: NA; D: TRBD2; V: TRBV5-1; CDR3: CASSLGGGRYNEQFF
J: TRBJ2-1; size: NA; D: TRBD2; V: TRBV18; CDR3: CASSPQKTSGHNEQFF
J: TRBJ1-2; size: NA; D: NA; V: TRBV25-1; CDR3: CASMGVLNYGYTF
J: TRBJ2-7; size: NA; D: TRBD2; V: TRBV5-1; CDR3: CASSLTSGTGEQYF
J: TRBJ2-2; size: NA; D: NA; V: TRBV5-6; CDR3: CASSLDQTGELFF
J: TRBJ1-5; size: once; D: NA; V: TRBV11-2; CDR3: CASSLVSNQPQHF
J: TRBJ2-3; size: few; D: TRBD2; V: TRBV5-4; CDR3: CASSAGLGGDTQYF
J: TRBJ1-5; size: NA; D: NA; V: TRBV19; CDR3: CASSDDQPQHF
J: TRBJ2-3; size: few; D: NA; V: TRBV28; CDR3: CASSLGLTTDTQYF
J: TRBJ1-2; size: NA; D: NA; V: TRBV28; CDR3: CASSPDPNYGYTF
J: TRBJ2-7; size: once; D: NA; V: TRBV5-4; CDR3: CASSLAGGDEQYF
J: TRBJ1-4; size: once; D: NA; V: TRBV10-1; CDR3: CASSDPNEKLFF
J: TRBJ1-1; size: NA; D: NA; V: TRBV2; CDR3: CASRVQVSTEAFF
J: TRBJ1-1; size: NA; D: TRBD1; V: TRBV5-4; CDR3: CASSPPDRGVTEAFF
J: TRBJ2-7; size: NA; D: NA; V: TRBV6-2/TRBV6-3; CDR3: CASSSSTAGPTREQYF